This is a list of T cell receptor beta chains from one sample in a study of shared clonotypes between healthy human individuals. Only in-frame clones appear in the TCRdb table, and some are missing; sequencing was by immunoSEQ multiplex PCR. This sample has around 1 million clones; 60% to 85% occur once, and the top ten carry roughly 1.5%. Specimen: memory CD4+ T cells sorted from blood. These receptors were collected from a man between 18 and 35 years old in good health. CDR3s include the opening cysteine and the closing phenylalanine or tryptophan. D genes are given only for firm matches. Clone sizes are given selectively: once, few, many, or a class where the clone is expanded.

j_gene,d_gene,v_gene,abundance,CDR3aa,CDR3nt
TRBJ1-1,-,TRBV28,few,CASRVGNTEAFF,TGTGCCAGCAGGGTAGGGAACACTGAAGCTTTCTTT
TRBJ2-5,-,TRBV29-1,few,CSVGLVGETQYF,TGCAGCGTTGGGCTAGTAGGAGAGACCCAGTACTTC
TRBJ1-2,-,TRBV30,-,CAWVRGGNGYTF,TGTGCCTGGGTTCGAGGGGGTAATGGCTACACCTTC
TRBJ1-2,-,TRBV5-1,-,CASSAISGTENYGYTF,TGCGCCAGCAGCGCTATCTCCGGGACGGAGAACTATGGCTACACCTTC
TRBJ2-3,TRBD2,TRBV5-5,-,CASTPGGRSTDTQYF,TGTGCCAGCACCCCGGGCGGGAGATCGACAGATACGCAGTATTTT
TRBJ1-1,-,TRBV18,-,CASSIESLNTEAFF,TGTGCCAGCTCAATCGAATCACTGAACACTGAAGCTTTCTTT
TRBJ2-7,-,TRBV5-1,once,CASSLGQGIYEQYF,TGCGCCAGCAGCTTGGGGCAGGGGATATACGAGCAGTACTTC
TRBJ1-6,-,TRBV7-3,-,CASSPPGVEKEGNSPLHF,TGTGCCAGCAGCCCCCCGGGGGTGGAGAAGGAGGGAAACTCACCCCTCCACTTT
TRBJ1-6,-,TRBV10-2,-,CASSEVGGEILPLHF,TGCGCCAGCAGTGAGGTAGGGGGAGAAATTTTACCCCTCCACTTT
TRBJ2-2,TRBD2,TRBV7-2,-,CASSLQGGSGRRHTGELFF,TGTGCCAGCAGCCTACAAGGTGGCAGCGGGAGGAGGCACACCGGGGAGCTGTTTTTT
TRBJ2-2,-,TRBV5-5,-,CASSLADQGMESGELFF,TGTGCCAGCAGCTTGGCCGACCAGGGGATGGAATCTGGGGAGCTGTTTTTT
TRBJ1-2,-,TRBV6-1,-,CASSEWGVTGYTF,TGTGCCAGCAGTGAATGGGGGGTTACTGGCTACACCTTC
TRBJ2-1,-,TRBV7-7,-,CASSLSYSYNEQFF,TGTGCTAGCAGCTTAAGCTACTCCTACAATGAGCAGTTCTTC
TRBJ2-1,TRBD2,TRBV14,-,CASSQVAGSRYNEQFF,TGTGCCAGCAGCCAAGTAGCGGGAAGTAGATACAATGAGCAGTTCTTC
TRBJ2-5,-,TRBV27,once,CASTSGDGGLETQYF,TGTGCCAGCACCAGTGGGGACGGGGGGCTAGAGACCCAGTACTTC
TRBJ2-7,TRBD2,TRBV7-2,-,CASSLSSGGTISYEQYF,TGTGCCAGCAGCTTAAGTAGCGGGGGGACCATCTCCTACGAGCAGTACTTC
TRBJ1-1,TRBD1,TRBV2,many,CASTPGQWITEAFF,TGTGCCAGCACACCGGGACAGTGGATCACTGAAGCTTTCTTT
TRBJ2-2,TRBD2,TRBV19,-,CASWAGGNTGELFF,TGTGCCAGTTGGGCGGGAGGTAACACCGGGGAGCTGTTTTTT
TRBJ2-1,-,TRBV7-9,-,CASRNREDEQFF,TGTGCCAGCAGAAATAGGGAGGATGAGCAGTTCTTC
TRBJ2-7,TRBD2,TRBV13,-,CASHLSGRRYEQYF,TGTGCCAGCCATCTTAGCGGGAGAAGGTACGAGCAGTACTTC
TRBJ2-5,-,TRBV27,-,CASSLNLGKTQYF,TGTGCCAGCAGTTTAAATTTGGGGAAGACCCAGTACTTC
TRBJ1-1,-,TRBV5-1,-,CASSWDEVRTEAFF,TGCGCCAGCAGCTGGGATGAAGTTCGCACTGAAGCTTTCTTT
TRBJ2-1,-,TRBV27,few,CASQAGRSLGEQFF,TGTGCCAGCCAGGCGGGGCGGTCTTTGGGTGAGCAGTTCTTC
TRBJ1-1,TRBD1,TRBV27,-,CASTPTGRTEAFF,TGTGCCAGCACCCCGACAGGGCGAACTGAAGCTTTCTTT
TRBJ2-7,TRBD2,TRBV10-3,-,CAISLAGSEGQYF,TGTGCCATCAGTCTAGCGGGGTCGGAGGGGCAGTACTTC
TRBJ1-5,-,TRBV28,-,CASSSDTVSNQPQHF,TGTGCCAGCAGTTCAGATACAGTTAGCAATCAGCCCCAGCATTTT
TRBJ2-2,-,TRBV6-1,-,CASRGWAGRTGELFF,TGTGCCAGCAGAGGGTGGGCAGGGCGGACCGGGGAGCTGTTTTTT
TRBJ2-2,-,TRBV6-1,-,CASTYSTGELFF,TGTGCCAGCACCTATTCGACCGGGGAGCTGTTTTTT
TRBJ1-5,-,TRBV7-8,once,CASSLVDGYSNQPQHF,TGTGCCAGCAGCTTAGTCGACGGATATAGCAATCAGCCCCAGCATTTT
TRBJ2-5,-,TRBV29-1,few,CSVEGAEGRVRGETQYF,TGCAGCGTTGAGGGTGCGGAGGGGAGGGTCAGGGGAGAGACCCAGTACTTC
TRBJ1-2,TRBD1,TRBV7-6,-,CASSSGTGNYGYTF,TGTGCCAGCAGCTCAGGGACAGGAAACTATGGCTACACCTTC
TRBJ1-6,TRBD1,TRBV28,-,CASRPPGQKNSPLHF,TGTGCCAGCAGGCCTCCGGGACAGAAGAATTCACCCCTCCACTTT
TRBJ2-5,TRBD2,TRBV7-9,-,CASSLGLAGQETQYF,TGTGCCAGCAGCTTGGGGCTAGCGGGACAAGAGACCCAGTACTTC
TRBJ2-7,-,TRBV27,many,CASSLTYGGAYEQYF,TGTGCCAGCAGTTTAACGTACGGAGGGGCGTACGAGCAGTACTTC
TRBJ1-1,-,TRBV7-2,-,CASSRSPGVGTEAFF,TGTGCCAGCAGCCGTTCCCCAGGGGTCGGCACTGAAGCTTTCTTT
TRBJ2-5,TRBD1,TRBV6-6,-,CASQTGGRETQYF,TGTGCCAGCCAAACAGGGGGCAGGGAGACCCAGTACTTC
TRBJ2-2,-,TRBV5-1,-,CASSLGAVVGELFF,TGCGCCAGCAGCTTAGGTGCAGTTGTCGGGGAGCTGTTTTTT
TRBJ1-1,-,TRBV20-1,-,CSARLGTEAFF,TGCAGTGCTAGGCTGGGCACTGAAGCTTTCTTT
TRBJ1-6,-,TRBV5-1,-,CASSLGQDNSPLHF,TGCGCCAGCAGCTTGGGACAGGATAATTCACCCCTCCACTTT
TRBJ1-1,-,TRBV7-2,-,CASSPRRDSAFF,TGTGCCAGCAGCCCCCGCCGGGATTCAGCTTTCTTT
TRBJ2-2,-,TRBV6-5,-,CASTLGQVNTGELFF,TGTGCCAGCACCCTCGGGCAGGTTAACACCGGGGAGCTGTTTTTT
TRBJ1-1,TRBD1,TRBV6-6,-,CASSGQGGSEAFF,TGTGCCAGCAGCGGACAGGGGGGGTCTGAAGCTTTCTTT
TRBJ2-7,TRBD1,TRBV15,few,CATSTDRGHSYEQYF,TGTGCCACCAGTACGGACAGGGGGCACTCCTACGAGCAGTACTTC
TRBJ1-5,-,TRBV16,-,CASSQLTDQPQHF,TGTGCCAGCAGCCAACTAACGGATCAGCCCCAGCATTTT
TRBJ2-7,TRBD1,TRBV10-1,-,CASIRTGGYSYEQYF,TGCGCCAGCATTAGAACAGGGGGTTACTCCTACGAGCAGTACTTC
TRBJ2-7,-,TRBV7-2,-,CASSSGISYEQYF,TGTGCCAGCAGTTCCGGGATCTCCTACGAGCAGTACTTC
TRBJ2-7,TRBD1,TRBV5-4,-,CASSLNDRGRFQYF,TGTGCCAGCAGCTTGAATGACAGGGGAAGATTCCAGTACTTC
TRBJ2-6,-,TRBV9,-,CASSVQGLGANVLTF,TGTGCCAGCAGCGTACAGGGTCTTGGGGCCAACGTCCTGACTTTC
TRBJ1-2,TRBD1,TRBV5-6,-,CASSLWDRGSYGYTF,TGTGCCAGCAGCTTGTGGGACAGGGGTTCCTATGGCTACACCTTC
TRBJ2-3,TRBD2,TRBV19,-,CASSIGASGRADTQYF,TGTGCCAGTAGTATAGGGGCTAGCGGGAGGGCGGATACGCAGTATTTT
TRBJ1-2,TRBD1,TRBV7-2,-,CASSSRTGVNGYTF,TGTGCCAGCAGCTCCCGGACAGGCGTCAATGGCTACACCTTC
TRBJ2-1,-,TRBV5-1,-,CASSLVLGGSGNEQFF,TGCGCCAGCAGCTTGGTTTTGGGGGGCAGTGGCAATGAGCAGTTCTTC
TRBJ2-2,TRBD2,TRBV7-2,-,CASSLQGLATLINTGELFF,TGTGCCAGCAGCTTACAAGGACTAGCGACCCTAATAAACACCGGGGAGCTGTTTTTT
TRBJ1-3,TRBD1,TRBV6-1,many,CASSPIGQGGNTIYF,TGTGCCAGCAGTCCCATTGGACAGGGAGGAAACACCATATATTTT
TRBJ2-2,TRBD2,TRBV7-2,once,CASSTLAGGLTGELFF,TGTGCCAGCAGCACATTAGCGGGAGGGCTCACCGGGGAGCTGTTTTTT
TRBJ2-5,-,TRBV4-1,-,CASSQEGPKGRETQYF,TGCGCCAGCAGCCAAGAGGGTCCAAAAGGGCGAGAGACCCAGTACTTC
TRBJ2-7,-,TRBV20-1,-,CSALGREQYF,TGCAGTGCTCTTGGGCGCGAGCAGTACTTC
TRBJ2-1,TRBD2,TRBV4-2,-,CASSQGAGGYNEQFF,TGTGCCAGCAGCCAAGGCGCGGGGGGATACAATGAGCAGTTCTTC
TRBJ1-2,TRBD1,TRBV5-1,-,CASSFGTGESGYTF,TGCGCCAGCAGCTTTGGGACAGGGGAGAGCGGCTACACCTTC